Presented here are 29 T cell receptor beta chains from one specimen sequenced in a study of tissue T cells after allogeneic stem cell transplantation. Profiling relied on immunoSEQ multiplex PCR, and the TCRdb table lists in-frame clones only, not all of them. The sample includes approximately 4,700 clones, approximately 29% seen only once; the top ten take roughly 9.6%. Time point in this sample: mouse harvest day 14 after allogeneic transplant. The graft held 10^6 splenic CD5+ T cells and 10^7 T-cell-depleted bone marrow cells. Specimen: skin. All receptors derive from a female BALB/c mouse given C57BL/6 T cells with graft-versus-host disease after an allogeneic hematopoietic cell transplant.

This clone was seen a few times. The listed genes are named as in mouse. The missing CDR3 end, 1 residue past where the read stops, is filled in from the germline J gene. The rearrangement links TRBV5 to TRBJ2-4; 9 bases are shared with TRBD2. The CDR3 extends over 15 amino acids. The ends lost 4 bases at V and 1 base at J; junction bases unmatched: 3. Germline CDR1 is LGHNA and CDR2 is YNLKQL (reference sequence). The CDR3 loop is CASSPDWGGQNTLYF. The covered CDR3 bases are TGTGCCAGCAGCCCGGACTGGGGAGGTCAAAACACCTTGTAC.

This clone was seen a handful of times. The gene names here belong to mouse. The DNA read from the CDR3 is TGCTCCAGCAGTCAATCGAGGAGGGCAGAAACGCTGTAT. Amino acid sequence: CSSSQSRRAETLY. The complete CDR3 reads CSSSQSRRAETLYF. This sequence joins TRBV23 and TRBJ2-3. The read ends 1 residue shy of where the CDR3 ends; the end is completed using the germline J gene. Germline loops: CDR1 KGHTA, CDR2 FQNQQP. CDR3 size: 14 residues.

On this clone: Gene names follow the mouse nomenclature. With the read ending 1 residue before the CDR3 end, the germline J gene is used to fill in that end. The rearrangement links TRBV23 to TRBJ2-5; no check of the table's D call, TRBD1, against the DNA was made. This CDR3 contains 15 residues. Germline V lookup: CDR1 KGHTA, CDR2 FQNQQP. The CDR3 protein is CSSSQTGQGMHTQYF. The CDR3 bases that were read are TGCTCCAGCAGTCAAACGGGACAGGGGATGCACACCCAGTAC.

Note on this clone: Here the gene names and germline are mouse. The read stops 1 residue short of the end of the CDR3; the missing end is completed from the germline J gene. The gene calls are TRBV26 and TRBJ1-3; unclear D gene. Trimming left V 2 bases short and J 0 bases short, with 8 bases between. CDR3 length: 15 amino acids. Germline V gene sequence: CDR1 KGHPV, CDR2 FQNQEV (reference sequence). The part of the CDR3 DNA that was read is TGTGCCAGCAGTCTGGTCAGACATTCTGGAAATACGCTCTAT. Its translation: CASSLVRHSGNTLY. The entire CDR3 is CASSLVRHSGNTLYF.

This clone is labeled medium-sized. The gene names given are mouse names. From the germline J gene comes the end of the CDR3, since the read stops 1 residue before it. The chain recombines TRBV26 with TRBJ1-4, with 10 nucleotides matching TRBD1. The CDR3 covers 15 residues. The trim removed 4 bases at V and 3 bases at J, leaving 2 bases unmatched. Germline V gene data show CDR1 as KGHPV and CDR2 as FQNQEV (reference sequence). The CDR3 loop reads CASSRQGAANERLFF. The sequenced CDR3 bases are TGTGCCAGCAGTCGACAGGGGGCAGCCAACGAAAGATTATTT.

Concerning this clone: Gene names are the mouse ones. The read comes to an end 1 residue before the CDR3 does, leaving the germline J gene to fill in the end. The chain combines TRBV15 with TRBJ1-4, with TRBD1 as a possible D gene (5 bases). V gave up 1 base and J gave up 8 bases, with 8 bases separating them. CDR1 is SGHND and CDR2 is FRSKSL in the germline V gene. The CDR3 runs 13 residues. CDR3 loop: CASSLGGDERLFF. CDR3 DNA, as far as it was read: TGTGCCAGCAGTTTAGGGGGGGATGAAAGATTATTT.

This clone is deemed medium-sized. The genes and germline here are from mouse. The CDR3 end lies 1 residue beyond the end of the read and is filled in from the germline J gene. This sequence joins TRBV23 and TRBJ1-3; the table's D call TRBD1 went unverified against the DNA. CDR1 and CDR2 (germline): KGHTA, FQNQQP. The CDR3 covers 16 residues. CDR3 bases read: TGCTCCAGCAGTCCCGGACAGGGGTTTTCTGGAAATACGCTCTAT. This sequence encodes CSSSPGQGFSGNTLY. The full-length CDR3 reads as CSSSPGQGFSGNTLYF.

This clone is judged large. Each gene name is a mouse one. Read coverage stops 1 residue before the CDR3 terminus; the germline J gene supplies the remainder. The chain carries TRBV15 and TRBJ2-7; 8 bases are shared with TRBD1. Germline-derived CDR1 and CDR2 are SGHND and FRSKSL. The CDR3 sequence is 14 residues long. V dropped 6 bases and J dropped 0; count of bases not matched to a gene: 4. Incomplete CDR3 DNA: TGTGCCAGCAGACTGACAGGGGTCTCCTATGAACAGTAC. Protein product: CASRLTGVSYEQY. The whole CDR3 reads CASRLTGVSYEQYF.

As for this clone: Gene and germline names: mouse. The read ends 1 residue early relative to the CDR3; the germline J gene fills the gap. The V and J genes are TRBV26 and TRBJ2-4, with TRBD2 identical over 11 bases. CDR3 length: 15 amino acids. Germline CDR1 is KGHPV and CDR2 is FQNQEV (reference sequence). Unmatched junction bases numbered 4, after V lost 0 bases and J lost 8 bases. The CDR3 protein is CASSLSWTGGLTLYF. The sequenced CDR3 bases are TGTGCCAGCAGTCTGTCGTGGACTGGGGGGCTCACCTTGTAC.

In this sample, this clone is medium-sized (0.01 to 0.1%). The gene symbols are mouse symbols. The read terminates 1 residue ahead of where the CDR3 ends, so the germline J gene completes it. V gene TRBV13-2 combines with J gene TRBJ2-7, with TRBD1 identical over 10 bases. Germline V gives CDR1 NNHNN, CDR2 SYGAGS (reference sequence). V was pared by 6 bases and J by 3 bases, with 6 bases of the junction left unmatched. The CDR3 is made up of 14 amino acids. The covered CDR3 bases are TGTGCCAGCGCTCTTCGGGACAGGGGCTATGAACAGTAC. Its protein product is CASALRDRGYEQY. The full CDR3 sequence reads CASALRDRGYEQYF.

This clone was counted only a few times. Gene names denote mouse genes. The read ends 1 residue before the CDR3 terminus; that terminus is restored from the germline J gene. The chain links TRBV3 to TRBJ1-5, with TRBD1 matching over 10 bases. The CDR3 spans 15 residues. Germline V lookup: CDR1 SNHLY, CDR2 FYNGKV (reference sequence). After removal of 6 bases from V and 7 bases from J, the junction contained 9 bases not matched to a gene. CDR3 DNA, as far as it was read: TGTGCCAGCAGATCTCCGGGACAGGGGAAGCAGGCTCCGCTT. This gives the protein CASRSPGQGKQAPL. The whole CDR3 is CASRSPGQGKQAPLF.

On this clone itself: Genes and germline come from the mouse. Sequencing ends 1 residue short of the CDR3 end; the germline J gene provides the rest. The rearrangement joins TRBV26 to TRBJ2-5, with TRBD2 identical over 8 bases. The CDR3 runs 14 residues. Trimming at V came to 2 bases and at J to 4 bases, leaving 2 bases not matched to a gene. CDR1 and CDR2 (germline): KGHPV, FQNQEV (reference sequence). CDR3 region: CASSLIGGEDTQYF. The covered CDR3 bases are TGTGCCAGCAGTCTGATTGGGGGGGAAGACACCCAGTAC.

In regard to this clone: The gene names given are mouse names. The CDR3 end falls 1 residue outside the read, so it is completed with the germline J gene. V is TRBV23 and J is TRBJ1-1; TRBD1, the D gene given by the table, was not confirmed from the DNA. The germline gives CDR1 KGHTA, CDR2 FQNQQP. The CDR3 is 15 residues long. The CDR3 loop is CSSSQQGQGDTEVFF. The CDR3 bases that were read are TGCTCCAGCAGTCAACAGGGACAGGGGGACACAGAAGTCTTC.

Of note for this clone: Gene names refer to mouse genes. The CDR3 end falls 1 residue outside the read, so it is completed with the germline J gene. The chain has TRBV13-2 and TRBJ2-1; 12 bases align to TRBD2. Losses at the gene ends were 0 bases for V and 1 base for J; bases not matched to a gene: 5. The CDR3 is 18 residues long. Germline CDR1 and CDR2: NNHNN and SYGAGS (reference sequence). The covered CDR3 bases are TGTGCCAGCGGTGATGATGGGACTGGGGGGTTCAACTATGCTGAGCAGTTC. Translated, it gives CASGDDGTGGFNYAEQF. The complete CDR3 sequence is CASGDDGTGGFNYAEQFF.

Comments on this clone: The genes are named according to mouse. The sequenced fragment ends 1 residue before the CDR3 boundary, so the rest is inferred from the germline J gene. The chain recombines TRBV12-1 with TRBJ2-5; 11 nucleotides match TRBD2. This CDR3 spans 14 amino acids. CDR1 SGHSN and CDR2 HYEKVE come from the germline V gene. The V gene end was trimmed by 0 bases and the J gene end by 6 bases; junction bases not matched to a gene: 1. CDR3 DNA (partial): TGTGCCAGCTCTCTCGGGGACTGGGGGGACACCCAGTAC. It yields the protein CASSLGDWGDTQY. The whole CDR3 sequence is CASSLGDWGDTQYF.

Notes on this clone: Gene names follow the mouse nomenclature. The CDR3 extends 1 residue past the end of the read, so its final part is completed from the germline J gene. V gene TRBV12-2 combines with J gene TRBJ1-2; unclear D gene. The V end was cut by 0 bases, the J end by 6 bases, with 7 bases between. CDR1 is SGHLS and CDR2 is HYDKME in the germline V gene. The CDR3 has 12 residues. The chain's CDR3 is CASSLEGADYTF. The CDR3 DNA, read in part, is TGTGCCAGCTCTCTCGAGGGTGCCGACTACACC.

In the case of this clone: The junction departs from germline at one end; a sequencing error may be responsible. The gene names given are mouse names. The sequenced fragment ends 1 residue before the CDR3 boundary, so the rest is inferred from the germline J gene. The V gene is TRBV26, the J gene TRBJ2-4; 9 bases align to TRBD1. This CDR3 has 14 residues. From germline, CDR1 is KGHPV and CDR2 FQNQEV (reference sequence). The CDR3: CAGRHRGPQNTLYF. The sequenced CDR3 bases are TGTGCCGGCAGACACAGGGGGCCTCAAAACACCTTGTAC. Using reference TRBV26 and TRBJ2-4 for the parts outside the CDR3, the full variable domain is NSKVIQTPRYLVKGQGQKAKMRCIPEKGHPVVFWYQQNKNNEFKFLINFQNQEVLQQIDMTEKRFSAECPSNSPCSLEIQSSEAGDSALYLCAGRHRGPQNTLYFGAGTRLSVL.

The table lists this clone with a few counts. Gene names denote mouse genes. The read terminates 1 residue ahead of where the CDR3 ends, so the germline J gene completes it. J is TRBJ1-4 and V is TRBV13-1; 12 bases match TRBD1. The V gene's germline CDR1 is NSHNY and CDR2 SYGAGN. J was trimmed by 4 bases and V by 5 bases; bases with no gene match: 6. The CDR3 loop spans 16 amino acids. CDR3 DNA (partial): TGTGCCAGCAGGTCCGGGACAGGGGGCTTCAACGAAAGATTATTT. Translation gives CASRSGTGGFNERLF. The full-length CDR3 reads as CASRSGTGGFNERLFF.

With regard to this clone: Gene names denote mouse genes. The read ends 1 residue before the CDR3 terminus; that terminus is restored from the germline J gene. The chain uses TRBV3 and TRBJ1-1, with D unresolved. CDR1 and CDR2 from the germline V gene are SNHLY and FYNGKV (reference sequence). The CDR3 is 14 amino acids. The V and J ends lost 1 base and 0 bases respectively, with 6 bases between them. CDR3 sequence: CASSLEGANTEVFF. CDR3 DNA, as far as it was read: TGTGCCAGCAGCTTAGAAGGAGCAAACACAGAAGTCTTC. Full variable domain (outside the CDR3, taken from reference TRBV3 and TRBJ1-1): GPKVLQIPSHQIIDMGQMVTLNCDPVSNHLYFYWYKQILGQQMEFLVNFYNGKVMEKSKLFKDQFSVERPDGSYFTLKIQPTALEDSAVYFCASSLEGANTEVFFGKGTRLTVV.

This clone was detected a few times. The listed genes are named as in mouse. The sequenced fragment ends 1 residue before the CDR3 boundary, so the rest is inferred from the germline J gene. This chain uses TRBV23 with TRBJ1-1; TRBD1 is taken as the D call from the table, unchecked against the DNA. The germline gives CDR1 KGHTA, CDR2 FQNQQP. This CDR3 comprises 13 residues. The CDR3 bases that were read are TGCTCCAGCAGTCAATCGAGGGACACAGAAGTCTTC. Protein product: CSSSQSRDTEVF. The complete CDR3 reads CSSSQSRDTEVFF.

The table lists this clone with a few counts. Genes and germline are mouse. The read halts 1 residue ahead of the CDR3 end, with the missing end drawn from the germline J gene. This chain joins TRBV14 and TRBJ1-1; 7 nucleotides agree with TRBD1. Looked up from germline, CDR1 is SGHDT and CDR2 is FRDEAV. V was pared by 1 base and J by 3 bases, with 3 bases of the junction left unmatched. The CDR3 runs 14 residues. The CDR3: CASSFGDRYTEVFF. CDR3 DNA (partial): TGTGCCAGCAGTTTCGGGGACAGATACACAGAAGTCTTC.

As regards this clone: Mouse gene names apply. The CDR3 end falls 1 residue outside the read, so it is completed with the germline J gene. V gene TRBV13-3 combines with J gene TRBJ2-5, with D tentatively TRBD1 (5 bases). Germline CDR1 is NNHDY and CDR2 is SYVADS. The CDR3 length is 13 residues. V was clipped by 3 bases and J by 1 base, with 6 bases between them. Partial CDR3 DNA: TGTGCCAGCAGTGGGACATACCAAGACACCCAGTAC. Translating it yields CASSGTYQDTQY. In full, the CDR3 is CASSGTYQDTQYF.

In its sample, this clone was seen a few times. Gene names denote mouse genes. The CDR3 end falls 1 residue outside the read, so it is completed with the germline J gene. The V call is TRBV26, the J call TRBJ2-2; TRBD2 agrees at 11 bases. The V segment lost 6 bases and the J segment 5 bases; nucleotides outside the gene matches: 8. The CDR3 covers 16 residues. CDR1 is KGHPV and CDR2 is FQNQEV in the germline V gene (reference sequence). CDR3 amino acids: CASSPHWGGATGQLYF. The DNA read from the CDR3 is TGTGCCAGCAGCCCCCACTGGGGGGGCGCGACCGGGCAGCTCTAC.

This clone was detected a few times. Gene names refer to mouse genes. The read stops 1 residue short of the end of the CDR3; the missing end is completed from the germline J gene. J is TRBJ1-4 and V is TRBV13-3; D perhaps matches TRBD1 (5 bases). Germline CDR1 and CDR2: NNHDY and SYVADS. Trimming stripped 3 bases from V and 0 bases from J, with 9 bases between. The CDR3 length is 15 residues. The covered CDR3 bases are TGTGCCAGCAGTGCTCGACAGATTTCCAACGAAAGATTATTT. Translation gives CASSARQISNERLF. The full CDR3 protein is CASSARQISNERLFF.

On this clone itself: Genes and germline are mouse. The DNA ends 1 residue before the CDR3 does, and the rest of the CDR3 is filled in from the germline J gene. The chain carries TRBV26 and TRBJ2-1, with 11 bases fitting TRBD2. V trimming: 6 bases; J trimming: 0 bases; junction bases outside the gene matches: 7. The CDR3 sequence is 17 residues long. Germline loops: CDR1 KGHPV, CDR2 FQNQEV (reference sequence). The sequenced part of the CDR3 DNA is TGTGCCAGCAGGCCGGGACTGGGGGCTTATAACTATGCTGAGCAGTTC. This gives the protein CASRPGLGAYNYAEQF. The complete CDR3 protein is CASRPGLGAYNYAEQFF. The full variable domain, completed using reference TRBV26 and TRBJ2-1, is NSKVIQTPRYLVKGQGQKAKMRCIPEKGHPVVFWYQQNKNNEFKFLINFQNQEVLQQIDMTEKRFSAECPSNSPCSLEIQSSEAGDSALYLCASRPGLGAYNYAEQFFGPGTRLTVL.

By sample share, this clone is medium-sized. Any gene name here is a mouse gene name. The read falls 1 residue short of the CDR3 end, and the missing part is taken from the germline J gene. The chain uses TRBV2 and TRBJ1-4, with TRBD1 matching over 7 bases. Germline V gene sequence: CDR1 LGHNA, CDR2 YSYQKL. Losses at the gene ends were 0 bases for V and 1 base for J; bases not matched to a gene: 2. The CDR3 is 16 amino acids. Partial CDR3 DNA: TGTGCCAGCAGCCAAGAGGGACAGAATTCCAACGAAAGATTATTT. Protein sequence: CASSQEGQNSNERLF. In full, the CDR3 is CASSQEGQNSNERLFF.

This clone qualifies as medium-sized. Any gene name here is a mouse gene name. The observed sequence ends 1 residue before the CDR3 terminus, with the missing tail filled in from the germline J gene. The chain employs TRBV23 and TRBJ2-3; the table's TRBD1 call for D was not verified on the DNA. Germline values: CDR1 KGHTA, CDR2 FQNQQP. This CDR3 spans 17 amino acids. The CDR3 spells CSSSQWDRGPGAETLYF. The CDR3 bases that were read are TGCTCCAGCAGTCAATGGGACAGGGGGCCGGGTGCAGAAACGCTGTAT.

Of note for this clone: Mouse gene names apply. The CDR3 is cut off 1 residue early in the read; its end comes from the germline J gene. J is TRBJ2-4 and V is TRBV3, with TRBD1 as a possible D gene (5 bases). The germline CDR1 and CDR2 sequences are SNHLY and FYNGKV (reference sequence). CDR3 length: 15 amino acids. V was clipped by 2 bases and J by 0 bases, with 9 bases between them. CDR3: CASSLPGHSQNTLYF. CDR3 DNA, as far as it was read: TGTGCCAGCAGCTTACCAGGGCATAGTCAAAACACCTTGTAC.

This clone has more than one count but fewer than ten. The gene names here belong to mouse. The read finishes 1 residue shy of the CDR3 end, and the germline J gene is used to complete it. The chain recombines TRBV26 with TRBJ2-5; 7 bases match TRBD2. With V trimmed by 3 bases and J by 6 bases, 6 bases remained unmatched. From germline, CDR1 is KGHPV and CDR2 FQNQEV (reference sequence). This CDR3 comprises 14 residues. The CDR3 loop reads CASSLRELGDTQYF. Partial CDR3 DNA: TGTGCCAGCAGTCTCAGGGAACTGGGGGACACCCAGTAC.